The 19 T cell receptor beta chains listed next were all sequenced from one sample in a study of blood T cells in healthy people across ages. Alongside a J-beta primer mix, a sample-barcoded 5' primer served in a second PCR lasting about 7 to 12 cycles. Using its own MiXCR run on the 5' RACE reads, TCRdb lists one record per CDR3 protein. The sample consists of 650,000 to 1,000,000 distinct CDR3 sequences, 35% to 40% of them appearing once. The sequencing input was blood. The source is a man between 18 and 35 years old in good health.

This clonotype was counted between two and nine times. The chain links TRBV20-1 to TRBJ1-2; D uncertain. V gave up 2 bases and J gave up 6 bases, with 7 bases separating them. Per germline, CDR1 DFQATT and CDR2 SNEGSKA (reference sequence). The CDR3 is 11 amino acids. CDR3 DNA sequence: TGCAGTGCTAGAAGACTGGATGGCTACACCTTC. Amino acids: CSARRLDGYTF.

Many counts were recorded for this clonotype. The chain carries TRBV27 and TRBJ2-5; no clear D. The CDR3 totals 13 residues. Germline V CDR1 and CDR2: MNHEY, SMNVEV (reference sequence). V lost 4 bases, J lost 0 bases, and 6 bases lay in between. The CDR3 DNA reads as TGTGCCAGCAGTTCGATGTACCAAGAGACCCAGTACTTC. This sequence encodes CASSSMYQETQYF.

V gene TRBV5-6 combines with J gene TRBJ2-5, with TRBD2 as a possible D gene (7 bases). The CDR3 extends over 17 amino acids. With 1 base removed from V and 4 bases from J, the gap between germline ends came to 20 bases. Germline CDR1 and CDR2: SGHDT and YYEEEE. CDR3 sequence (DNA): TGTGCCAGCAGCTTGATTACAGGGACTACCCCCGCAGAGACCCAGTACTTC. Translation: CASSLITGTTPAETQYF.

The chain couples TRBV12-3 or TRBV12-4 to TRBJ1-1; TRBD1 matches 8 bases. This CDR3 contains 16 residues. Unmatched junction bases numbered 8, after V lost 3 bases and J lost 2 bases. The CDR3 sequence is CASSLGDRRRNTEAFF. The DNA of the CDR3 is TGTGCCAGCAGTTTGGGGGACAGGAGGCGCAACACTGAAGCTTTCTTT.

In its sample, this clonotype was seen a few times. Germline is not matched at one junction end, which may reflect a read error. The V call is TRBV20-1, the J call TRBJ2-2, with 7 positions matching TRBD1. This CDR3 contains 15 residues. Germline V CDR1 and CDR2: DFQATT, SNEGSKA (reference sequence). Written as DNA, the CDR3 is TGCAGTGCTAGAGATCAGGGGGTCCTCACCGGGGAGTTGTTTTTT. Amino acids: CSARDQGVLTGELFF.

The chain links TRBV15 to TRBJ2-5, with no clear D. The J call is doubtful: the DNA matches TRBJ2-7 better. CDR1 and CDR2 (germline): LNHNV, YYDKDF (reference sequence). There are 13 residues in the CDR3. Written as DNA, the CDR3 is TGTGCCACCAGCAGAGAAGTTAGTTTCGAGCAGTACTTC. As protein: CATSREVSFEQYF.

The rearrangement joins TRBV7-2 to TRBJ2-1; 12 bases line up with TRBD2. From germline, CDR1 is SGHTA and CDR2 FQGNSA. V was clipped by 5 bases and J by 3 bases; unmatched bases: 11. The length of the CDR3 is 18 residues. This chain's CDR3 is CASSPFLLAGGIYNEQFF. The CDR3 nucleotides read TGTGCCAGCAGCCCTTTTCTACTAGCGGGAGGCATCTACAATGAGCAGTTCTTC.

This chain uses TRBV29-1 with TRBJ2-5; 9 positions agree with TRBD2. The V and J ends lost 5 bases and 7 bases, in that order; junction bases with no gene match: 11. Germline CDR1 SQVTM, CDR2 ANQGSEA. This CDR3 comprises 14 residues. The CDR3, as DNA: TGCAGCGTTAGGGCTAGCGGGACGCGGGGGACCCAGTACTTC. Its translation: CSVRASGTRGTQYF. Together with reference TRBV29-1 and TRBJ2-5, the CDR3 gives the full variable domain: SAVISQKPSRDICQRGTSLTIQCQVDSQVTMMFWYRQQPGQSLTLIATANQGSEATYESGFVIDKFPISRPNLTFSTLTVSNMSPEDSSIYLCSVRASGTRGTQYFGPGTRLLVL.

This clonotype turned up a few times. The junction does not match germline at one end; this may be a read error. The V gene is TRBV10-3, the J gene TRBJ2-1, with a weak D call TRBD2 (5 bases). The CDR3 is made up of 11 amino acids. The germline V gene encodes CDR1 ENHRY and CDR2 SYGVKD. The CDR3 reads CASSTGYEQFF. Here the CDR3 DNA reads TGTGCCAGCAGTACGGGGTATGAGCAGTTCTTC.

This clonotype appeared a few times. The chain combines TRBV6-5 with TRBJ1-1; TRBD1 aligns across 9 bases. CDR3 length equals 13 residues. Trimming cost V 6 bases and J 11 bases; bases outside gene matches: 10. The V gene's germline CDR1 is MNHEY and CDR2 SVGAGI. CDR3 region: CASRSRTGVVAFF. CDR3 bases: TGTGCCAGCAGATCTCGGACAGGGGTTGTGGCTTTCTTT.

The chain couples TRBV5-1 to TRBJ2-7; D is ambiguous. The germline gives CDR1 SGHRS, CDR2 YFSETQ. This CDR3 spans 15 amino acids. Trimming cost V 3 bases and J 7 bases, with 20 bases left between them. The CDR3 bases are TGCGCCAGCAGCTCGGGCCAACCCCTGGTCGAAGAGCAGTACTTC. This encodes CASSSGQPLVEEQYF.

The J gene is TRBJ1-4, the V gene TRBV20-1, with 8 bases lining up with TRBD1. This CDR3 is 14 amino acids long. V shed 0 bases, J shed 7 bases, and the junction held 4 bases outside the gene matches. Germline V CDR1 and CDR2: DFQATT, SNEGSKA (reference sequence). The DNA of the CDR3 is TGCAGTGCTAGAGACGACAGGGGTACTGAAAAACTGTTTTTT. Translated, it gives CSARDDRGTEKLFF.

The CDR3 sequence is CASSLFQTGYTF. CDR3 DNA sequence: TGTGCCAGCAGTTTATTTCAGACTGGCTACACCTTC. The chain links TRBV12-3 or TRBV12-4 to TRBJ1-2; no clear D. V was clipped by 2 bases and J by 7 bases, with 8 bases between them. The CDR3 runs to 12 residues.

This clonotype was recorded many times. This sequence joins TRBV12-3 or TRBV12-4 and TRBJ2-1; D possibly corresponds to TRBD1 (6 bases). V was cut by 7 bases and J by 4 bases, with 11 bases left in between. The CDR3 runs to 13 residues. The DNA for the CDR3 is TGTGCCAGCACCTCAGGGGAGTACAATGAGCAGTTCTTC. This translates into CASTSGEYNEQFF.

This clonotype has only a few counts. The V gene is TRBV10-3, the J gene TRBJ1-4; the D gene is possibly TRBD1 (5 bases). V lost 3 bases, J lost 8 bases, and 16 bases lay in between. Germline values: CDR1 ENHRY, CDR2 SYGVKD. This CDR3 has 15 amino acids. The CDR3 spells CAISDYEGRGEKLFF. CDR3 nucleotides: TGTGCCATCAGTGATTACGAGGGAAGGGGCGAAAAACTGTTTTTT.

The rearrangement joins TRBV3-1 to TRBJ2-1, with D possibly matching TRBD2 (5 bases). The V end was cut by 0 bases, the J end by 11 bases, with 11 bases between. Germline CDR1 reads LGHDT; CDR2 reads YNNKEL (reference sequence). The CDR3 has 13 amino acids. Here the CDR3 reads CASSQEVGNKQFF. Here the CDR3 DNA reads TGTGCCAGCAGCCAAGAAGTCGGGAACAAGCAGTTCTTC.

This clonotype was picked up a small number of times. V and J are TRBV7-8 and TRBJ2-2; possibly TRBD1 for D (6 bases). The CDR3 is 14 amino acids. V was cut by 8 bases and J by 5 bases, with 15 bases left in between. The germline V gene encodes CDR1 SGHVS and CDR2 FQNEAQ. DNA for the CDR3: TGTGCCAGCTCCCAAGATGGACAGACCGGGGAGCTGTTTTTT. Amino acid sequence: CASSQDGQTGELFF.

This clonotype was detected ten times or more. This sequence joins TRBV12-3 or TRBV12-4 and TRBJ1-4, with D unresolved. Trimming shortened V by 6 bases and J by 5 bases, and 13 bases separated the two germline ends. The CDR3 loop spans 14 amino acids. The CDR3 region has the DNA TGTGCCAGCAGCCGACAAGAAACAAATGAAAAACTGTTTTTT. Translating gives CASSRQETNEKLFF.

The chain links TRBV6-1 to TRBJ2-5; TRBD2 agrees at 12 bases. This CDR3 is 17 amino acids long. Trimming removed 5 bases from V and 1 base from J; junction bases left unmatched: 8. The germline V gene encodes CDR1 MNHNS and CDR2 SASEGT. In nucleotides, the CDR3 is TGTGCCAGCAGTCCAAATCCTAGCGGGGGGGCCCAAGAGACCCAGTACTTC. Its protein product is CASSPNPSGGAQETQYF.